What follows are 16 T cell receptor beta chains derived from one specimen sequenced in a study of blood T cell repertoires in COVID-19. Measured with immunoSEQ multiplex PCR; TCRdb has only the in-frame clones, and not every one. The sample lists 180,000 or so clones, approximately 88% seen once, with approximately 13% in the top ten. The sample comprised PBMCs or T cells enriched from blood (not recorded which). All receptors come from an older woman who had recovered from COVID-19.

The rearrangement joins TRBV5-1 to TRBJ2-6; no definite D call. The CDR3 consists of 16 residues. Trimming removed 4 bases from V and 9 bases from J, with 20 bases in between. Germline V gene lookup returns CDR1 SGHRS and CDR2 YFSETQ. The CDR3 loop reads CASSLDLAATVNVLTF. CDR3 DNA sequence: TGCGCCAGCAGCCTGGACCTTGCGGCCACGGTCAACGTCCTGACTTTC.

The CDR3 loop reads CASSIDLLGGSEQYF. The CDR3 region has the DNA TGTGCCAGTAGTATAGATCTATTGGGCGGGAGCGAGCAGTACTTC. This chain uses TRBV19 with TRBJ2-7; TRBD2 agrees at 7 bases. J was trimmed by 6 bases and V by 0 bases; bases with no gene match: 8. The CDR3 length is 15 residues. Germline V CDR1 and CDR2: LNHDA, SQIVND (reference sequence).

The chain couples TRBV5-1 to TRBJ1-1; D is unclear. The germline V gene has CDR1 SGHRS and CDR2 YFSETQ. V shed 4 bases and J shed 4 bases, with 14 bases lying between them. There are 14 residues in the CDR3. The CDR3 loop is CASSLQADRTEAFF. CDR3 coding DNA: TGCGCCAGCAGCCTCCAGGCTGATCGCACTGAAGCTTTCTTT.

This chain joins TRBV9 and TRBJ2-1; the D gene is possibly TRBD2 (5 bases). Trimming removed 3 bases at V and 2 bases at J, with 12 bases between. CDR3 length: 15 residues. CDR1 and CDR2 from the germline V gene are SGDLS and YYNGEE. The CDR3 bases are TGTGCCAGCAGCGCCAGTGCAGCGGCCTACAATGAGCAGTTCTTC. It translates to CASSASAAAYNEQFF.

In this sample, this clone turned up a few times. This sequence joins TRBV2 and TRBJ1-4; the match to TRBD1 covers 9 bases. The CDR3 is 15 residues long. Trimming at V came to 7 bases and at J to 8 bases, leaving 11 bases not matched to a gene. CDR1 and CDR2 from the germline V gene are SNHLY and FYNNEI. CDR3 coding DNA: TGTGCCAGCACTTGGCCACAGGGGGCATCGGAAAAACTGTTTTTT. It translates to CASTWPQGASEKLFF.

This clone was detected once. V and J are TRBV5-1 and TRBJ1-2; 8 nucleotides agree with TRBD1. Trimming removed 5 bases from V and 4 bases from J; junction bases left unmatched: 10. The CDR3 runs to 15 residues. Germline V CDR1 and CDR2: SGHRS, YFSETQ. The CDR3 DNA follows: TGCGCCAGCAGTCTCGTGGGACAGGCGAGCTATGGCTACACCTTC. Amino acids: CASSLVGQASYGYTF. Full variable domain (remainder filled in from reference TRBV5-1 and TRBJ1-2): KAGVTQTPRYLIKTRGQQVTLSCSPISGHRSVSWYQQTPGQGLQFLFEYFSETQRNKGNFPGRFSGRQFSNSRSEMNVSTLELGDSALYLCASSLVGQASYGYTFGSGTRLTVV.

The V and J genes are TRBV7-3 and TRBJ2-4; 7 bases map to TRBD1. Germline CDR1 is SGHTA and CDR2 is FQGTGA. This CDR3 region has 15 residues. J was trimmed by 5 bases and V by 1 base; bases with no gene match: 5. The DNA for the CDR3 is TGTGCCAGCAGCTTAAATTCAAGGGGGCAAAACATTCAGTACTTC. Protein sequence: CASSLNSRGQNIQYF.

This clone was detected once. CDR3 in DNA: TGTGCCAGCAGCGGCCGACAGGGGGGGACTCAAGAGACCCAGTACTTC. This translates into CASSGRQGGTQETQYF. The chain couples TRBV9 to TRBJ2-5; 9 bases match TRBD1. The CDR3 loop spans 16 amino acids. Looked up from germline, CDR1 is SGDLS and CDR2 is YYNGEE. After removal of 3 bases from V and 2 bases from J, the junction contained 8 bases not matched to a gene.

The chain joins TRBV9 to TRBJ2-2; 16 bases fit TRBD2. This CDR3 spans 17 amino acids. The trim removed 3 bases at V and 7 bases at J, leaving 6 bases unmatched. The germline CDR1 and CDR2 sequences are SGDLS and YYNGEE. CDR3 sequence (DNA): TGTGCCAGCAGCGACGGGACTAGCGGGAGGGCCATCGGGGAGCTGTTTTTT. Protein sequence: CASSDGTSGRAIGELFF.

This chain joins TRBV27 and TRBJ1-6; 7 bases match TRBD1. From germline, CDR1 is MNHEY and CDR2 SMNVEV (reference sequence). The CDR3 covers 16 residues. J lost 7 bases, V lost 3 bases, and 9 bases had no gene match. Here the CDR3 DNA reads TGTGCCAGCAGTTTTCGCCGGGACAGACGAAATTCACCCCTCCACTTT. Its translation: CASSFRRDRRNSPLHF.

This chain uses TRBV6-2 or TRBV6-3 with TRBJ2-2; possibly TRBD2 for D (5 bases). CDR1 is MNHEY, CDR2 SVGEGT, per germline. The CDR3 is 15 amino acids. V gave up 4 bases and J gave up 3 bases, with 12 bases separating them. CDR3 DNA sequence: TGTGCCAGCAGTTCAGGACTGACTTACACCGGGGAGCTGTTTTTT. Amino acids: CASSSGLTYTGELFF.

V and J are TRBV27 and TRBJ1-4; a weak D match, TRBD1 (5 bases). V was pared by 6 bases and J by 5 bases, with 19 bases between. The CDR3 totals 16 residues. In germline, CDR1 is MNHEY, CDR2 SMNVEV (reference sequence). The CDR3 sequence: CASSQRSRQSNEKLFF. DNA of the CDR3: TGTGCCAGCAGCCAAAGGTCGCGACAGAGCAATGAAAAACTGTTTTTT. The variable domain in full, with the rest retrieved from reference TRBV27 and TRBJ1-4, is EAQVTQNPRYLITVTGKKLTVTCSQNMNHEYMSWYRQDPGLGLRQIYYSMNVEVTDKGDVPEGYKVSRKEKRNFPLILESPSPNQTSLYFCASSQRSRQSNEKLFFGSGTQLSVL.

The chain combines TRBV11-2 with TRBJ2-3; possibly TRBD2 for D (6 bases). Germline V gives CDR1 SGHAT, CDR2 FQNNGV. Trimming pared 6 bases from V and 6 bases from J, leaving 19 bases between. The CDR3 loop spans 15 amino acids. In DNA form, the CDR3 reads TGTGCCAGCAGGGAGGGGCGGACCTTAGACGATACGCAGTATTTT. It codes for CASREGRTLDDTQYF.

The chain's CDR3 is CASSLDRTNTEAFF. As DNA, the CDR3 is TGTGCCAGCAGCTTAGACAGGACGAACACTGAAGCTTTCTTT. The rearrangement links TRBV7-3 to TRBJ1-1, with a weak D call TRBD1 (6 bases). V lost 2 bases to trimming and J lost 1 base, with 8 bases between them. Germline V gene sequence: CDR1 SGHTA, CDR2 FQGTGA. This CDR3 region has 14 residues.

This clone was recorded a few times. The V and J genes are TRBV2 and TRBJ2-7, with TRBD2 matching 13 bases. CDR3 size: 14 residues. V lost 6 bases, J lost 3 bases, and 2 bases stayed unmatched. Germline values: CDR1 SNHLY, CDR2 FYNNEI. The CDR3 spells CASSRLAGGYEQYF. The CDR3 DNA follows: TGTGCCAGCAGCCGACTAGCGGGAGGCTACGAGCAGTACTTC.

The V call is TRBV5-4, the J call TRBJ1-4; 9 bases align to TRBD1. The CDR3 runs 15 residues. Germline lookup yields CDR1 SGHNT and CDR2 YYREEE (reference sequence). V was clipped by 2 bases and J by 7 bases; unmatched bases: 6. As DNA, the CDR3 is TGTGCCAGCAGCTTCACGGGGACAGGGATTGAAAAACTGTTTTTT. This translates into CASSFTGTGIEKLFF.